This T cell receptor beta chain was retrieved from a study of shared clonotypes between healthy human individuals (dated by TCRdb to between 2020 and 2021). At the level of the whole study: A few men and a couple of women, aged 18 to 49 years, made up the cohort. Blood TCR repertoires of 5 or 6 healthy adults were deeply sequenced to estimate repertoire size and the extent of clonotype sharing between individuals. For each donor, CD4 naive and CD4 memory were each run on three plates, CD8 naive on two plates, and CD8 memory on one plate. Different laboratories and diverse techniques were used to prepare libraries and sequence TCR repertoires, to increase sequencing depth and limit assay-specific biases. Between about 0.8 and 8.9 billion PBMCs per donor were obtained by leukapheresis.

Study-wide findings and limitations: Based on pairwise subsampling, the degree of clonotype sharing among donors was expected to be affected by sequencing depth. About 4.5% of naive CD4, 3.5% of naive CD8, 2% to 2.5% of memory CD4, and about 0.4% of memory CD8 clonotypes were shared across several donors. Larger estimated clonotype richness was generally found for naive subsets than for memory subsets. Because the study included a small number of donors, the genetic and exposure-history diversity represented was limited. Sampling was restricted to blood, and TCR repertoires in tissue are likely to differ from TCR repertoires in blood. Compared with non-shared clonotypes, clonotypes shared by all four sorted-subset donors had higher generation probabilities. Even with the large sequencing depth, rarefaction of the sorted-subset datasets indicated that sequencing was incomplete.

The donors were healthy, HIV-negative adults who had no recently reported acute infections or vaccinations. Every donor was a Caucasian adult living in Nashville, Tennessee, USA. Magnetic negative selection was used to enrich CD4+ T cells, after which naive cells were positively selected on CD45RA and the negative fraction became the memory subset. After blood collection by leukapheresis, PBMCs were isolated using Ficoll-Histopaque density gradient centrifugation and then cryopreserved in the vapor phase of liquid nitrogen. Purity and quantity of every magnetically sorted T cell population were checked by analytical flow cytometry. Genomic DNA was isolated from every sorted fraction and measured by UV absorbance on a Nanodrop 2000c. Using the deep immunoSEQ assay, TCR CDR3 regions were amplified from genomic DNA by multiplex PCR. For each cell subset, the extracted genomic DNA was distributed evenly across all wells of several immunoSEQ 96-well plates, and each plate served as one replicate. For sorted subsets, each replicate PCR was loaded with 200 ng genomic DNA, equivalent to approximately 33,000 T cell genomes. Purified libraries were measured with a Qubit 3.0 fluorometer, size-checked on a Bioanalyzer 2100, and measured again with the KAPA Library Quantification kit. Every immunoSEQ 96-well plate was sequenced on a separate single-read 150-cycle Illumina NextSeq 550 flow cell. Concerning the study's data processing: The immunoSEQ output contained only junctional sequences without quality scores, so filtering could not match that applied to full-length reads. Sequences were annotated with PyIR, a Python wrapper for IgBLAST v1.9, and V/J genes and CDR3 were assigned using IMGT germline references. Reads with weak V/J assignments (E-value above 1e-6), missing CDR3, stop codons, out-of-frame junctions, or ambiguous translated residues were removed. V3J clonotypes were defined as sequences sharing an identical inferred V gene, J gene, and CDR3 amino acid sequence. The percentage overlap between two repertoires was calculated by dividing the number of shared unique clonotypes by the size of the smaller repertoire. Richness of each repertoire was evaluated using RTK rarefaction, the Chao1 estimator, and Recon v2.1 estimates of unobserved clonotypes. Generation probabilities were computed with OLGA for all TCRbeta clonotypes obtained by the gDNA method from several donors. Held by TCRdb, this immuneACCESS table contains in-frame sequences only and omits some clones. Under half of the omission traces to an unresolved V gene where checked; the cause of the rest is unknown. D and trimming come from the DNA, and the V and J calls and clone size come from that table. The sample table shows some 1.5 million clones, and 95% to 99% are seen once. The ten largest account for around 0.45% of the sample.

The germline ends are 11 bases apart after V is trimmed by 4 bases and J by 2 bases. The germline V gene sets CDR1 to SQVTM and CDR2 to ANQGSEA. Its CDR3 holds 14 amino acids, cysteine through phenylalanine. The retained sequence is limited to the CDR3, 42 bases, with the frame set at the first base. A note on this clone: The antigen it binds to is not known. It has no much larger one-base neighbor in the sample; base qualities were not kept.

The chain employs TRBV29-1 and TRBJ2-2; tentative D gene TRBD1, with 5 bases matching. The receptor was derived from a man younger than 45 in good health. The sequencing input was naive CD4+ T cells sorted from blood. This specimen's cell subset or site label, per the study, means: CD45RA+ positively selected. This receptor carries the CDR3 CSVVGRANTGELFF. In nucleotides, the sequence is TGCAGCGTTGTTGGCAGGGCTAACACCGGGGAGCTGTTTTTT.